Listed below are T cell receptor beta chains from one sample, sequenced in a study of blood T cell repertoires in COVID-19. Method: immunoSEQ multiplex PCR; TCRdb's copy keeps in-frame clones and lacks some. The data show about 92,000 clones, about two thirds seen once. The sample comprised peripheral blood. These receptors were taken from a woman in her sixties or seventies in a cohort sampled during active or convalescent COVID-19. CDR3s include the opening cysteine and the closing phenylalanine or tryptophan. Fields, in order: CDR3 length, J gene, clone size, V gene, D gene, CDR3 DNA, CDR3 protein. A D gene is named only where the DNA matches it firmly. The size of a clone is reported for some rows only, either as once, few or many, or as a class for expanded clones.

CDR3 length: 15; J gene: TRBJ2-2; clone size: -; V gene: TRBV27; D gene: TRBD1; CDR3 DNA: TGTGCCAGCAGCCTGGGACAGTCGAACACCGGGGAGCTGTTTTTT; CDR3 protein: CASSLGQSNTGELFF
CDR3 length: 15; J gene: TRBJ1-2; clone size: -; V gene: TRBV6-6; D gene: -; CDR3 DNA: TGTGCCACCATACGCGGGGGGAAGAATAGCTATGGCTACACCTTC; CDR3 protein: CATIRGGKNSYGYTF
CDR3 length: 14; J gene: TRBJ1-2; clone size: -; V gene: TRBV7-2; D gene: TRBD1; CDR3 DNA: TGTGCCAGCAGCCCGACAGGGACGGACTATGGCTACACCTTC; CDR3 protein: CASSPTGTDYGYTF
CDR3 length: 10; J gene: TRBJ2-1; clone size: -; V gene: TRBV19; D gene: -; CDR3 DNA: TGTGCCTCGGGGTGGAATGAGCAGTTCTTC; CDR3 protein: CASGWNEQFF
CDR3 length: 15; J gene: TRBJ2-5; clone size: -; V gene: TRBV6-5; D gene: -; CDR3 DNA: TGTGCCAGCAGAAGAAGGACACACTCTCAAGAGACCCAGTACTTC; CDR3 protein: CASRRRTHSQETQYF
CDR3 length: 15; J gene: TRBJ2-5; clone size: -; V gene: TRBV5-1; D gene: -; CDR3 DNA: TGCGCCAGCAGCTTGGGGGACAAATTCCAAGAGACCCAGTACTTC; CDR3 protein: CASSLGDKFQETQYF
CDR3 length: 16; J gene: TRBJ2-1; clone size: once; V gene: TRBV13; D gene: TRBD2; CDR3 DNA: TGTGCCAGCAGCTTAGTAGGGTCTAGCGGGTACAATGAGCAGTTCTTC; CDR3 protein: CASSLVGSSGYNEQFF
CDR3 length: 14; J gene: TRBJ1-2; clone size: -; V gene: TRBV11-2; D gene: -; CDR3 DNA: TGTGCCAGCAGCTTAGATACAGGGAACTATGGCTACACCTTC; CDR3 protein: CASSLDTGNYGYTF
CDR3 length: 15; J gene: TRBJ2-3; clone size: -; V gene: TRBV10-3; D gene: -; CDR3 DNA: TGTGCCATCAGTGAGGCGGGGAAAAAGGCAGATACGCAGTATTTT; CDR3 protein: CAISEAGKKADTQYF
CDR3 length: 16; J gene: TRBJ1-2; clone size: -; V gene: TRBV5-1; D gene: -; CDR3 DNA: TGCGCCAGCAGCTTGCTCATTTCAGGATCTGTAAGTGGCTACACCTTC; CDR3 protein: CASSLLISGSVSGYTF
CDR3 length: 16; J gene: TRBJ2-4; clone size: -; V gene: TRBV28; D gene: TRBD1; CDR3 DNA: TGTGCCAGCAGCCCGGCCTTGACAGGGGAGGCGGACATTCAGTACTTC; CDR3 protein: CASSPALTGEADIQYF
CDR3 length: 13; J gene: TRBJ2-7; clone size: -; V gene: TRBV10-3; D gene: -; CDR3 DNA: TGTGCCATCAGTGGACAGCAAAGTTACGAGCAGTACTTC; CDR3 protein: CAISGQQSYEQYF
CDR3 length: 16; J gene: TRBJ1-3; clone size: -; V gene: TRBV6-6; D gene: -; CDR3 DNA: TGTGCCAGCAGTTACTCGGTGAGGGGGTCTGGAAACACCATATATTTT; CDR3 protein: CASSYSVRGSGNTIYF
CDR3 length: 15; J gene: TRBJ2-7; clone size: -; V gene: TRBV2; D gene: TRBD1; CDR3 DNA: TGTGCCAGCAGGGACCCGGGACAGGGAACTTACGAGCAGTACTTC; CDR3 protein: CASRDPGQGTYEQYF
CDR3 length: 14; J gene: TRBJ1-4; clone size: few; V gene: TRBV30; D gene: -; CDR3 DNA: TGTGCCTGGAGTGTACAGGGAGGGTTGGAAAAACTGTTTTTT; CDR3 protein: CAWSVQGGLEKLFF
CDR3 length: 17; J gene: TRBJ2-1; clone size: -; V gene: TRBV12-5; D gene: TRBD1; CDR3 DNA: TGTGCTAGTGGTTTGCGGTATACCGGGACAGGGGTGGATGAGCAGTTCTTC; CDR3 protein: CASGLRYTGTGVDEQFF
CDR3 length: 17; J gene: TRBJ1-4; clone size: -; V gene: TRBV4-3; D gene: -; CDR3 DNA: TGCGCCAGCAGCCAAAGTATTCTCGGCGGGGGAGTTGAAAAACTGTTTTTT; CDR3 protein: CASSQSILGGGVEKLFF
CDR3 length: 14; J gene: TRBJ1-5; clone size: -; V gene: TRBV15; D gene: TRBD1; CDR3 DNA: TGTGCCACCAGCATAGGACAGGGCCGGCAGCCCCAGCATTTT; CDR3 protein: CATSIGQGRQPQHF
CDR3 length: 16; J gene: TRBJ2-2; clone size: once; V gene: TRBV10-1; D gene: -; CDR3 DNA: TGCGCCAGCAGTGAGTCCCGGGGGTTCAACACCGGGGAGCTGTTTTTT; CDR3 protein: CASSESRGFNTGELFF
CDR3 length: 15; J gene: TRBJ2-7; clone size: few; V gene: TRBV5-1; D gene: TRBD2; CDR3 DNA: TGCGCCAGCAGCGCGAATAGCGGGGGGGCCCTCGAGCAGTACTTC; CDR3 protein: CASSANSGGALEQYF
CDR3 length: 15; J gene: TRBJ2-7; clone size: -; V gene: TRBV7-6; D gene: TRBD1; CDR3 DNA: TGTGCCAGCAGCTCGGCGACAGGGGGTTCATACGAGCAGTACTTC; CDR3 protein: CASSSATGGSYEQYF
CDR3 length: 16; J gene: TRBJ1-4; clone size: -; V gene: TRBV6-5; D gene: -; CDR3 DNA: TGTGCCAGCAGTTATATAGGGGCTGCAACTAATGAAAAACTGTTTTTT; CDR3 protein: CASSYIGAATNEKLFF
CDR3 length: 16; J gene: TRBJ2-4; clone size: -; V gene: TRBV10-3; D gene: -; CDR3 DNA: TGTGCCATCAGGGACCCCTCGGGACTAGCCAAAAACATTCAGTACTTC; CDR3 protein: CAIRDPSGLAKNIQYF
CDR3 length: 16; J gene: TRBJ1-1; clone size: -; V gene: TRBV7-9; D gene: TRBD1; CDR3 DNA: TGTGCCAGCAGCTTAGGAAGTGGGACAGGGCTAAATGAAGCTTTCTTT; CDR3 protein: CASSLGSGTGLNEAFF
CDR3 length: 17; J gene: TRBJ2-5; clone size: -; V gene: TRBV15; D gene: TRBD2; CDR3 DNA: TGTGCCACCAGCAAACAGGGACTAGCGGGAGGGCAAGAGACCCAGTACTTC; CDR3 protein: CATSKQGLAGGQETQYF
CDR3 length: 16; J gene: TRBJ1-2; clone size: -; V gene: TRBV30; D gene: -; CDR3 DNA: TGTGCCTGGAGCTCCCTCCTCAGGGCTCCTAACTATGGCTACACCTTC; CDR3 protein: CAWSSLLRAPNYGYTF
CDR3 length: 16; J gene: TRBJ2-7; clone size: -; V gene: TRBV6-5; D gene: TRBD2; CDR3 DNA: TGTGCCAGCAGTTACTCTCCTAGCGGGGCCCGTTACGAGCAGTACTTC; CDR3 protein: CASSYSPSGARYEQYF
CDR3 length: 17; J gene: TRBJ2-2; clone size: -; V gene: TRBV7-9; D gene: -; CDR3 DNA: TGTGCCAGCAGCTTAGACAGGCAAAAAACGAACACCGGGGAGCTGTTTTTT; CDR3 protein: CASSLDRQKTNTGELFF
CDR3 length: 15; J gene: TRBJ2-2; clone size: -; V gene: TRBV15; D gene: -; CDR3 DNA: TGTGCCACCAGCAGAGATATAGTAGCTATCGGGGAGCTGTTTTTT; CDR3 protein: CATSRDIVAIGELFF
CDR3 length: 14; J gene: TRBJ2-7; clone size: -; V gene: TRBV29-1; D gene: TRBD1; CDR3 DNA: TGCAGCGTTGAATCGACAGGGGGTTTCCACGAGCAGTACTTC; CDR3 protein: CSVESTGGFHEQYF
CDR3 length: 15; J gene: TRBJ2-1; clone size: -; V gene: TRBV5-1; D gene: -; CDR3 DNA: TGCGCCAGCAGCTTGGGAGACTATACCTACAATGAGCAGTTCTTC; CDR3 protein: CASSLGDYTYNEQFF
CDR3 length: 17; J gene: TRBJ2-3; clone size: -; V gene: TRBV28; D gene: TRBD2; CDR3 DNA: TGTGCCAGCAGTTTGGGTGCGACTAGCGGGGGTTCAGATACGCAGTATTTT; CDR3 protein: CASSLGATSGGSDTQYF
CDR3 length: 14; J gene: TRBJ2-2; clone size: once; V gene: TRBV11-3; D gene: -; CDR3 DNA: TGTGCCAGCAGCTCGGACAGTAACACCGGGGAGCTGTTTTTT; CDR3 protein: CASSSDSNTGELFF
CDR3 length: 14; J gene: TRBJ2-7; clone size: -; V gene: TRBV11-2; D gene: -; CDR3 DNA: TGTGCCAGCAGCTTACTGGCCAGAACCTACGAGCAGTACTTC; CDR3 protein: CASSLLARTYEQYF
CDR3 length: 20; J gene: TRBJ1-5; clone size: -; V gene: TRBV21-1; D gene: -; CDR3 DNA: TGTGCCAGCAGCAAAGCTGCAGAGGGCAGGGGGCTGACGCTGAGTCAGCCCCAGCATTTT; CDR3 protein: CASSKAAEGRGLTLSQPQHF
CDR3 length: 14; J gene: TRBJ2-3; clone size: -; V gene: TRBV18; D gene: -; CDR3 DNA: TGTGCCAGCTCACCAGGACTAAGCACAGATACGCAGTATTTT; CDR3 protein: CASSPGLSTDTQYF
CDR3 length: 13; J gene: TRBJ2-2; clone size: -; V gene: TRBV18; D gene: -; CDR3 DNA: TGTGCCAGCTCACCAGGGGGCGAGAGGGAGCTGTTTTTT; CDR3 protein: CASSPGGERELFF
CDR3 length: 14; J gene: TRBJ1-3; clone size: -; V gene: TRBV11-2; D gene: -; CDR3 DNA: TGTGCCAGCAGCTTATGGGCGTCTGGAAACACCATATATTTT; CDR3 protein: CASSLWASGNTIYF
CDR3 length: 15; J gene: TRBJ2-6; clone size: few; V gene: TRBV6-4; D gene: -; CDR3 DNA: TGTGCCAGCAGTGACGGGGGCAAAGGGGCCAACGTCCTGACTTTC; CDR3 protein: CASSDGGKGANVLTF
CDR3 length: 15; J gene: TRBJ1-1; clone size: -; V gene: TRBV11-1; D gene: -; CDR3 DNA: TGTGCCAGCAGCTTAGGAGTGAGAAGGGGCACTGAAGCTTTCTTT; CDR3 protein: CASSLGVRRGTEAFF
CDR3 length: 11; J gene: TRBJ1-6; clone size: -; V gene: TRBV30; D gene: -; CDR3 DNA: TGTGCCTGGAGCTCTAATTCACCCCTCCACTTT; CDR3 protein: CAWSSNSPLHF
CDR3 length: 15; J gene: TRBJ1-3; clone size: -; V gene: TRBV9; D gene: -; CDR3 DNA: TGTGCCAGCAGCGCTTCAGTCCTCTCTGGAAACACCATATATTTT; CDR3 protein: CASSASVLSGNTIYF
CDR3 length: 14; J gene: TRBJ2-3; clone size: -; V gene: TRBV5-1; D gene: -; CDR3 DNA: TGCGCCAGCAGCTCGGGACTTAGCACAGATACGCAGTATTTT; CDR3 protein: CASSSGLSTDTQYF
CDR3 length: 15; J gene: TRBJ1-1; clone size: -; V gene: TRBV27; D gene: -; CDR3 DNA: TGTGCCAGCATTTCCCAGTTTAAGATCAGGCCTGAAGCTTTCTTT; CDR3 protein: CASISQFKIRPEAFF
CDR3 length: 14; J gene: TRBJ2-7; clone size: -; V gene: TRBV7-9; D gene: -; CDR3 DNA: TGTGCCAGCAGCTTGGCGGGGGCCCCCTACGAGCAGTACTTC; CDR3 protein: CASSLAGAPYEQYF
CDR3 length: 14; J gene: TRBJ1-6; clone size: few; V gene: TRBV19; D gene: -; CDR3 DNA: TGTGCCAGTAGTACCGGGGTTTTAAATTCACCCCTCCACTTT; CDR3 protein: CASSTGVLNSPLHF
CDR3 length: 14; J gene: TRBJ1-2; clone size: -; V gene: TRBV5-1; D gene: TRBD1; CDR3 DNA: TGCGCCAGCAGCTTGCCCGGGACAGGGGATGGCTACACCTTC; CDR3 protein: CASSLPGTGDGYTF